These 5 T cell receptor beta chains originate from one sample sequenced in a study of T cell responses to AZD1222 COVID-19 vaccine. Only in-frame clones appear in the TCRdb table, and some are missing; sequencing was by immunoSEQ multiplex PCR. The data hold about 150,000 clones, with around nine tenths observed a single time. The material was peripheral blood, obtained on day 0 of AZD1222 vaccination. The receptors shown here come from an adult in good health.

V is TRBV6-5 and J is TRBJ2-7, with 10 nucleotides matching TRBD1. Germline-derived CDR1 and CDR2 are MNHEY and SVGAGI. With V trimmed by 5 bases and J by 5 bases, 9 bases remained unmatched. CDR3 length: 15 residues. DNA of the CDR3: TGTGCCAGCAGTCCTACGCCCGGGACAGGGGACGAGCAGTACTTC. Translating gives CASSPTPGTGDEQYF.

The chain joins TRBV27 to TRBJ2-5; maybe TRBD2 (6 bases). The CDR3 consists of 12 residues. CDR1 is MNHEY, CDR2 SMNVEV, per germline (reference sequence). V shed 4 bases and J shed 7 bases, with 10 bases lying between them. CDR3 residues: CASSSGLGTQYF. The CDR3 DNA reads TGTGCCAGCAGTTCGGGACTGGGGACCCAGTACTTC.

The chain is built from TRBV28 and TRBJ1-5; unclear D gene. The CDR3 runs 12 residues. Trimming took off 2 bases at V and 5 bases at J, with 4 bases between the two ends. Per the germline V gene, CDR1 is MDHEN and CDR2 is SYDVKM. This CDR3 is CASSLIDQPQHF. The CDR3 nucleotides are TGTGCCAGCAGTTTAATAGATCAGCCCCAGCATTTT.

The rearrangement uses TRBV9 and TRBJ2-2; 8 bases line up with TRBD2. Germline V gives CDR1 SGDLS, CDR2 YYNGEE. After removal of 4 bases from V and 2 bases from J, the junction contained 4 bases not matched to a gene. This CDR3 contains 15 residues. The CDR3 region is CASSHGLANTGELFF. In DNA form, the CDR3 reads TGTGCCAGCAGCCATGGACTAGCAAACACCGGGGAGCTGTTTTTT.

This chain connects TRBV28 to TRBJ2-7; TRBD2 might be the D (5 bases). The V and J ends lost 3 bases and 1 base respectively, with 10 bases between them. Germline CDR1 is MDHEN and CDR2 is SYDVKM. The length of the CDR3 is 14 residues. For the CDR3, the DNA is TGTGCCAGCAGTTTTATCCGGGGTTCCTACGAGCAGTACTTC. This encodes CASSFIRGSYEQYF.